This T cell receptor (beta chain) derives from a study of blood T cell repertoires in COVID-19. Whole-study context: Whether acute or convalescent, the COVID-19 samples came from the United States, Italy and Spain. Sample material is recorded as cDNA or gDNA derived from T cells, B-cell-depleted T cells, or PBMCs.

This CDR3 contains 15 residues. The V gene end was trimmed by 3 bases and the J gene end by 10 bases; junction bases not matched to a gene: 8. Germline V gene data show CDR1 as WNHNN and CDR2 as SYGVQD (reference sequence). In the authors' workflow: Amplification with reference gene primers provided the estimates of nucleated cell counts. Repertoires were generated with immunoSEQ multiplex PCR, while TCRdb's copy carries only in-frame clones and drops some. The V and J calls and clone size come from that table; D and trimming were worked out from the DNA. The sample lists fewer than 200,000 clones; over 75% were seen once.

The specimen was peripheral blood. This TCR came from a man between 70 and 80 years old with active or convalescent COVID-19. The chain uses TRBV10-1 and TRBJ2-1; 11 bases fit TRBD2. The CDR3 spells CASSESIAGGGEQFF. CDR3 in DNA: TGCGCCAGCAGTGAATCTATAGCGGGAGGGGGGGAGCAGTTCTTC.